This T cell receptor (beta chain) originates from a study of healthy donors' naive CD4 and CD8 T cells. Overall study: Donors came from three age groups: 20-25, 40-50 and 60-70 years.

In this sample, this clonotype turned up a few times. Germline V lookup: CDR1 SQVTM, CDR2 ANQGSEA. The CDR3 totals 13 residues. V lost 6 bases, J lost 2 bases, and 11 bases lay in between. Each TCR library used 500 ng of total RNA and a linear amplification protocol. Each CDR3 protein gets one entry after TCRdb re-called the reads with MiXCR. The sample carries approximately 200,000 distinct CDR3 sequences, 65% to 75% recorded once. The clonotype comes from a pool of human donors in good health; the sample pools cells from several healthy donors. V and J are TRBV29-1 and TRBJ1-3; D possibly corresponds to TRBD1 (6 bases). What was sequenced was naive CD4+ and CD8+ T cells sorted from blood, pooled from several donors. The CDR3 DNA reads as TGCAGCGTCGCTGGACAGACTGGAAACACCATATATTTT. Encoded protein: CSVAGQTGNTIYF.